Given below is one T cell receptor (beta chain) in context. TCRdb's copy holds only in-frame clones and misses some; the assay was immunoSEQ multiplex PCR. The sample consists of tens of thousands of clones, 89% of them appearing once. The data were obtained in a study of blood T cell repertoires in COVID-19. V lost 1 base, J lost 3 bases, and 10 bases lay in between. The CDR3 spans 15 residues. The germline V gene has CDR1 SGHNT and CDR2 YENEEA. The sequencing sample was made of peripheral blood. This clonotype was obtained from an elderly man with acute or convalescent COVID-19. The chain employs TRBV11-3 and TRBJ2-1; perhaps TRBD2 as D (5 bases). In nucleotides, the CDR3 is TGTGCCAGCAGCTTAGGAGCGGCTGACTACAATGAGCAGTTCTTC. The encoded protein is CASSLGAADYNEQFF.